The text below deals with one T cell receptor (beta chain). Its antigen is unknown. This record belongs to a study of T cell repertoires in cytomegalovirus infection. Whole-study context: Shared public TCR beta signatures pointed to both CMV infection and a matching HLA type.

TCRdb processed the reads anew with MiXCR; each CDR3 protein has one entry. The sample carries under 350,000 distinct CDR3 sequences, around 9.5% recorded once. Whole-study results and caveats: In two of eight donors, the top clonotype was HLA-C-restricted CMV-specific.

CDR1 and CDR2 from the germline V gene are KGHSH and LQKENI. The CDR3 is 17 residues long. The germline V and J ends were trimmed by 3 bases and 1 base, with 18 bases remaining between them. The V call is TRBV18, the J call TRBJ1-1, with D possibly TRBD1 on 6 matching bases. The sample comprised PBMCs. The sequence was collected from a human donor in good health (CMV status not recorded). Some clones in this sample may be carry-over from other donors' samples. The CDR3 region has the DNA TGTGCCAGCTCACCGGCGGTGTGGGGGGCTTCGAACACTGAAGCTTTCTTT. Its protein is CASSPAVWGASNTEAFF.